The present TCR beta chain was sequenced within a study of CD8 T cells in Susac syndrome. Trimming cost V 6 bases and J 5 bases, with 10 bases left between them. Germline assignment: CDR1 DFQATT and CDR2 SNEGSKA (reference sequence). The CDR3 has 11 amino acids. CD8+ and CD4+ T cells taken from blood had their TCR beta sequenced. The controls, all healthy donors, were matched for age and sex. Through negative isolation, CD4+ and CD8+ T cells were obtained, while TEMRA cells were enriched using FACS. The RNA input was about 0.5 to 1 ug, and it was reverse transcribed with random hexamers. TCR beta CDR3 was amplified by immunoSEQ covering 54 Vbeta and 13 Jbeta. TCRdb ran MiXCR on the immunoSEQ multiplex PCR reads and lists one entry per CDR3 protein. The table has under 200,000 distinct CDR3 sequences, roughly 94% seen once.

The TCR comes from a human donor in good health. The V call is TRBV20-1, the J call TRBJ1-2; D may be TRBD1 (6 bases). Source material: CD4+ T cells from PBMCs. The CDR3 DNA follows: TGCAGTGCCAGACAGGAATATGGCTACACCTTC. It codes for CSARQEYGYTF.